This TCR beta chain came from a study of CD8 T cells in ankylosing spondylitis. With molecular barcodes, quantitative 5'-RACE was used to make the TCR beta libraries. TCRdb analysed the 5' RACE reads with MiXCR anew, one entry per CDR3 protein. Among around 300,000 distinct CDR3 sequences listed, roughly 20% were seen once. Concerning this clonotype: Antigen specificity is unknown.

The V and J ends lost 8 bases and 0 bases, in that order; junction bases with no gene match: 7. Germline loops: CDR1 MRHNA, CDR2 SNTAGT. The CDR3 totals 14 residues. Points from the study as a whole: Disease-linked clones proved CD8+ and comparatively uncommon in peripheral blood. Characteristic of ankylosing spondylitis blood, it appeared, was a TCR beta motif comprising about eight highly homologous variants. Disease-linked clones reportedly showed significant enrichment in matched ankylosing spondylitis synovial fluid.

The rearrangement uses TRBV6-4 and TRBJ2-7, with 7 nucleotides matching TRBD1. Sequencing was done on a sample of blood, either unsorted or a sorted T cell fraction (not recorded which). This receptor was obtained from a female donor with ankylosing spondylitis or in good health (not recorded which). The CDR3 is CASFGAGGSYEQYF. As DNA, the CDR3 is TGTGCCAGCTTTGGGGCAGGGGGCTCCTACGAGCAGTACTTC.